These 18 T cell receptor beta chains were all obtained from the same sample, sequenced in a study of cytotoxic CD8 clonotypes in ibrutinib-treated CLL. Libraries were prepared by immunoSEQ multiplex PCR; TCRdb keeps only in-frame clonotypes and omits some of them. The sample lists about 130,000 clones; roughly three quarters were seen once. Specimen: PBMCs, collected after 12 months of ibrutinib treatment. These receptors were collected from a human donor with chronic lymphocytic leukemia.

J is TRBJ2-3 and V is TRBV7-2; 11 nucleotides align to TRBD2. The CDR3 is 16 residues long. Germline loops: CDR1 SGHTA, CDR2 FQGNSA. Unmatched junction bases numbered 7, after V lost 3 bases and J lost 5 bases. The CDR3 sequence is CASSFFSGRAEDTQYF. In nucleotides, the CDR3 is TGTGCCAGCAGCTTCTTTAGCGGGAGGGCCGAAGATACGCAGTATTTT.

The V call is TRBV6-5, the J call TRBJ1-4; 10 bases map to TRBD1. The germline V gene encodes CDR1 MNHEY and CDR2 SVGAGI. Trimming took 4 bases from V and 6 from J; bases not matched to a gene: 8. CDR3 size: 16 residues. CDR3 in DNA: TGTGCCAGCAGTTTCCGCCGACAGGGGGCACATGAAAAACTGTTTTTT. Encoded protein: CASSFRRQGAHEKLFF.

This chain uses TRBV9 with TRBJ2-7, with 9 bases that match TRBD2. CDR1 and CDR2 from the germline V gene are SGDLS and YYNGEE. The length of the CDR3 is 15 residues. The ends lost 4 bases at V and 1 base at J; junction bases unmatched: 6. The CDR3 sequence is CASSLLAGPSYEQYF. The CDR3 DNA follows: TGTGCCAGCAGCTTACTAGCGGGCCCTTCCTACGAGCAGTACTTC.

The chain carries TRBV7-9 and TRBJ2-2; D is unclear. The CDR3 loop spans 18 amino acids. CDR1 and CDR2 (germline): SEHNR, FQNEAQ (reference sequence). Trimming removed 5 bases at V and 0 bases at J, with 19 bases between. The CDR3 protein is CASSGALSGRANTGELFF. CDR3 nucleotides: TGTGCCAGCAGCGGAGCCCTCTCCGGGCGAGCGAACACCGGGGAGCTGTTTTTT.

This clone showed up just a few times. The J gene is TRBJ1-5, the V gene TRBV18, with D unresolved. Germline V lookup: CDR1 KGHSH, CDR2 LQKENI. The CDR3 runs to 16 residues. The V end lost 3 bases, the J end lost 0 bases, and 12 bases lay between the germline ends. The CDR3 reads CASSPFQIDSNQPQHF. The CDR3 nucleotides are TGTGCCAGCTCACCCTTCCAGATCGATAGCAATCAGCCCCAGCATTTT.

The chain couples TRBV6-1 to TRBJ2-1; D unresolved. V was cut by 7 bases and J by 6 bases, with 10 bases left in between. CDR3 length equals 12 residues. Germline CDR1 is MNHNS and CDR2 is SASEGT. The CDR3, as DNA: TGTGCCAGCATTTCCTTTGGCAATGAGCAGTTCTTC. Its protein product is CASISFGNEQFF.

V is TRBV21-1 and J is TRBJ1-1. TRBV21-1 is marked as a pseudogene. The CDR3 spans 16 residues. The CDR3 region is CASSKSGPMMNTEAFF. The CDR3, as DNA: TGTGCCAGCAGCAAATCCGGACCTATGATGAACACTGAAGCTTTCTTT.

The rearrangement links TRBV7-9 to TRBJ2-3; D gene ambiguous. The CDR3 has 16 residues. Per germline, CDR1 SEHNR and CDR2 FQNEAQ (reference sequence). The germline V and J ends were trimmed by 1 base and 0 bases, with 11 bases remaining between them. The DNA for the CDR3 is TGTGCCAGCAGCTTAGGGTTTGGCCTTAGCACAGATACGCAGTATTTT. Translated: CASSLGFGLSTDTQYF. Together with reference TRBV7-9 and TRBJ2-3, the CDR3 gives the full variable domain: DTGVSQNPRHKITKRGQNVTFRCDPISEHNRLYWYRQTLGQGPEFLTYFQNEAQLEKSRLLSDRFSAERPKGSFSTLEIQRTEQGDSAMYLCASSLGFGLSTDTQYFGPGTRLTVL.

V gene TRBV7-8 combines with J gene TRBJ1-5; 8 positions agree with TRBD1. This CDR3 has 14 amino acids. Germline V CDR1 and CDR2: SGHVS, FQNEAQ. V lost 5 bases to trimming and J lost 7 bases; unmatched junction nucleotides: 7. For the CDR3, the DNA is TGTGCCAGCAGCCTATCGACAGGGGCACAGCCCCAGCATTTT. Amino acids: CASSLSTGAQPQHF. Combining the CDR3 with reference TRBV7-8 and TRBJ1-5 gives the whole variable domain GAGVSQSPRYKVAKRGQDVALRCDPISGHVSLFWYQQALGQGPEFLTYFQNEAQLDKSGLPSDRFFAERPEGSVSTLKIQRTQQEDSAVYLCASSLSTGAQPQHFGDGTRLSIL.

The chain employs TRBV4-3 and TRBJ1-1; 8 bases are a match to TRBD1. The V gene end was trimmed by 2 bases and the J gene end by 11 bases; junction bases not matched to a gene: 13. The germline V gene encodes CDR1 LGHNA and CDR2 YSLEER. The CDR3 totals 15 residues. The CDR3 loop is CASSQTEQGGSRAFF. The CDR3 nucleotides are TGCGCCAGCAGCCAAACCGAACAGGGGGGGTCGCGTGCTTTCTTT.

The rearrangement links TRBV4-3 to TRBJ1-5; D not resolved. V was shortened by 4 bases and J by 7 bases, with 17 bases between the two germline ends. The CDR3 is 15 residues long. Per germline, CDR1 LGHNA and CDR2 YSLEER. CDR3 residues: CASSPPNWRYQPQHF. In DNA, the CDR3 is TGCGCCAGCAGCCCACCGAACTGGCGGTACCAGCCCCAGCATTTT.

To note about this clone: One end of the junction is discordant with germline, which a read error may explain. The rearrangement uses TRBV7-7 and TRBJ2-2; TRBD2 matches at 10 bases. The germline V gene has CDR1 SSHAT and CDR2 FNYEAQ (reference sequence). The CDR3 spans 16 residues. CDR3 amino acids: CASSLDSGRDTGELFF. Here the CDR3 DNA reads TGTGCTAGCAGCTTAGACAGCGGGAGGGATACCGGGGAGCTGTTTTTT.

The chain recombines TRBV6-6 with TRBJ1-5; D not certain. CDR1 is MNHNY and CDR2 is SVGAGI in the germline V gene (reference sequence). CDR3 length: 15 amino acids. Deletions cut 6 bases from V and 0 bases from J, with 12 bases between. CDR3 coding DNA: TGTGCCAGCAGCCAGGACGGGTATAGCAATCAGCCCCAGCATTTT. It translates to CASSQDGYSNQPQHF.

The chain uses TRBV6-6 and TRBJ2-3; 9 bases map to TRBD2. CDR1 and CDR2 (germline): MNHNY, SVGAGI (reference sequence). The CDR3 is 14 amino acids. V gave up 5 bases and J gave up 7 bases; unmatched junction bases: 7. In nucleotides, the CDR3 is TGTGCCAGCAGTCATAGCGGGAGCACGAATACGCAGTATTTT. Its translation is CASSHSGSTNTQYF.

The J gene is TRBJ1-2, the V gene TRBV4-1, with D unresolved. There are 17 residues in the CDR3. V lost 0 bases and J 4 bases, leaving 18 bases between the germline ends. Germline V gene sequence: CDR1 MGHRA, CDR2 YSYEKL. In nucleotides, the CDR3 is TGCGCCAGCAGCCAAGAAAGGGTCGGTGGGTGGAGCTATGGCTACACCTTC. Translated, it gives CASSQERVGGWSYGYTF.

The chain carries TRBV7-9 and TRBJ1-4; 7 bases agree with TRBD1. V shed 4 bases, J shed 7 bases, and the junction held 6 bases outside the gene matches. CDR1 SEHNR and CDR2 FQNEAQ come from the germline V gene (reference sequence). The CDR3 length is 14 residues. The CDR3 protein is CASSYIGDSEKLFF. The CDR3 bases are TGTGCCAGCAGCTACATTGGGGACAGTGAAAAACTGTTTTTT.

V usage is TRBV14 and J usage is TRBJ2-7; no definite D call. V was shortened by 2 bases and J by 0 bases, with 8 bases between the two germline ends. Germline values: CDR1 SGHDN, CDR2 FVKESK. The CDR3 extends over 14 amino acids. CDR3 protein: CASSQWSNSYEQYF. DNA of the CDR3: TGTGCCAGCAGCCAATGGTCTAACTCCTACGAGCAGTACTTC.

This clone has just a few counts. The gene calls are TRBV2 and TRBJ2-2; weak D call: TRBD1 (6 bases). V lost 6 bases and J 1 base, leaving 9 bases between the germline ends. CDR3 length: 14 amino acids. Looked up from germline, CDR1 is SNHLY and CDR2 is FYNNEI. CDR3 sequence: CASRGGRNTGELFF. The CDR3, as DNA: TGTGCCAGCAGAGGGGGACGGAACACCGGGGAGCTGTTTTTT.